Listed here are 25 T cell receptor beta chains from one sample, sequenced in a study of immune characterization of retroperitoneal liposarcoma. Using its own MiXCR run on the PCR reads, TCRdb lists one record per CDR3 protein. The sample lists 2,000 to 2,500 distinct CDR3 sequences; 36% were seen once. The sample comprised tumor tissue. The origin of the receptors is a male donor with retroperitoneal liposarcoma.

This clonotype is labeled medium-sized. The CDR3: CASRGISGVSYNEQFF. The CDR3 coding sequence is TGTGCCAGCAGAGGGATTAGCGGGGTTTCCTACAATGAGCAGTTCTTC. The gene calls are TRBV6-1 and TRBJ2-1; 8 bases align to TRBD2. CDR3 length: 16 residues. V dropped 6 bases and J dropped 1; count of bases not matched to a gene: 8. Germline values: CDR1 MNHNS, CDR2 SASEGT.

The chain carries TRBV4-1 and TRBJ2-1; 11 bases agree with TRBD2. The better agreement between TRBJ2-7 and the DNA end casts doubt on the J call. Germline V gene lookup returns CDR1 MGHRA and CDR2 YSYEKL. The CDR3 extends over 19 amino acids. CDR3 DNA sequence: TGCGCCAGCAGCCTGGGCTCCGGGACTAGCGGCCCCTGGGGCTACGAGCAGTACTTC. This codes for CASSLGSGTSGPWGYEQYF.

CDR3: CASSQWDISVEQYF. The CDR3 nucleotides are TGTGCCAGCAGTCAGTGGGACATTTCAGTCGAGCAGTACTTC. The chain links TRBV27 to TRBJ2-7; a possible D gene is TRBD1 (6 bases). The CDR3 is 14 amino acids. V lost 5 bases and J 6 bases, leaving 17 bases between the germline ends. Germline CDR1 and CDR2: MNHEY and SMNVEV (reference sequence).

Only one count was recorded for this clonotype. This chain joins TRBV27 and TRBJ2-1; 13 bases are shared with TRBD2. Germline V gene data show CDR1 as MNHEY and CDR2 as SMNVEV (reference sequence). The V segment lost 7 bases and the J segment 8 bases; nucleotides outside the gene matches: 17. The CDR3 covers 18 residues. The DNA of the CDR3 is TGTGCCAGCACCTCTGACATTCCCGGGACTAGCGGGATCTATGAGCAGTTCTTC. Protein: CASTSDIPGTSGIYEQFF.

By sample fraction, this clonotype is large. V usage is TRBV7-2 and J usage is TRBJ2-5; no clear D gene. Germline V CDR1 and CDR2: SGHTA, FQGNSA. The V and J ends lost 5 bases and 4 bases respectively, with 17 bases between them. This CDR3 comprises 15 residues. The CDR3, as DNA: TGTGCCAGCAGCGGCGAGCTGGGTGTGGGAGAGACCCAGTACTTC. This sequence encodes CASSGELGVGETQYF.

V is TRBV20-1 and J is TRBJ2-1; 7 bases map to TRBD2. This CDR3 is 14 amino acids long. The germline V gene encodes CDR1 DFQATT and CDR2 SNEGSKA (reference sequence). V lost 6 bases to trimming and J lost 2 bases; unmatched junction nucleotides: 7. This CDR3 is CSASTSVPYNEQFF. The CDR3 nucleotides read TGCAGTGCAAGCACTAGCGTCCCCTACAATGAGCAGTTCTTC.

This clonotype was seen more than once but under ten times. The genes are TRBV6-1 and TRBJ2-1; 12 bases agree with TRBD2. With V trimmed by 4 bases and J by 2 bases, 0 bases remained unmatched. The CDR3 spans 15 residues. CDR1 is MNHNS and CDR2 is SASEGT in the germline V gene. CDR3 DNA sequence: TGTGCCAGCAGTGGACTAGCGGGAGCCTACAATGAGCAGTTCTTC. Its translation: CASSGLAGAYNEQFF.

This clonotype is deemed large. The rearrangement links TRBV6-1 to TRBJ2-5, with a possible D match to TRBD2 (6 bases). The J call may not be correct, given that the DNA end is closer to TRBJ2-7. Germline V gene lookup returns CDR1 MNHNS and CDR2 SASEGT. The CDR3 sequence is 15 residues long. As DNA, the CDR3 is TGTGCCAGCAGTGAAGCGGGCGGGAACCCCTACGAGCAGTACTTC. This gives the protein CASSEAGGNPYEQYF.

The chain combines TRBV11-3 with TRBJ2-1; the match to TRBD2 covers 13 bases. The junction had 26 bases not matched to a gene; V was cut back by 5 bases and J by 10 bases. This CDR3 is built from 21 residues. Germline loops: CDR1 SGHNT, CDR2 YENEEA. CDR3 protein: CASSGPLAGGPQGKPRYEQFF. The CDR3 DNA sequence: TGTGCCAGCAGCGGACCACTAGCGGGAGGGCCTCAGGGAAAACCGAGGTACGAGCAGTTCTTC.

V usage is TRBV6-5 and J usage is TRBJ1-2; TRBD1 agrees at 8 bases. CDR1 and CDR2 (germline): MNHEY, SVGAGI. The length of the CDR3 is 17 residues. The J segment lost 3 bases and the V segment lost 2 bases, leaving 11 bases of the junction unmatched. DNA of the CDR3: TGTGCCAGCAGTTACCCGGGGGCTCAGGGGGCTTACTATGGCTACACCTTC. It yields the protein CASSYPGAQGAYYGYTF.

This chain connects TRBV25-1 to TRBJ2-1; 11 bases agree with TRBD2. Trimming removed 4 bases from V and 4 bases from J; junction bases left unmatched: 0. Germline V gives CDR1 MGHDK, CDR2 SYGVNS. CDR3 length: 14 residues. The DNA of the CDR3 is TGTGCCAGCAGTGTAGCGGGAGGGTACAATGAGCAGTTCTTC. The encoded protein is CASSVAGGYNEQFF.

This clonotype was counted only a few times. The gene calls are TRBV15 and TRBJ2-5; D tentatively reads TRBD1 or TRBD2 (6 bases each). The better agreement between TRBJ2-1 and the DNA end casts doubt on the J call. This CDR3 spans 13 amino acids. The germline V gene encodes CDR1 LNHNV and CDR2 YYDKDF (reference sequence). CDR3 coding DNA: TGTGCCACCAGCAGAGATAGGGGGGAGACGCAGTTCTTC. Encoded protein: CATSRDRGETQFF.

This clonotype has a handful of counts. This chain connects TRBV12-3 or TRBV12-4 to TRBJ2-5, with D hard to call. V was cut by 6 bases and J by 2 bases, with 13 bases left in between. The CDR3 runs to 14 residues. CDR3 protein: CASSRGAGQETQYF. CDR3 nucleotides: TGTGCCAGCAGCCGAGGTGCAGGACAAGAGACCCAGTACTTC.

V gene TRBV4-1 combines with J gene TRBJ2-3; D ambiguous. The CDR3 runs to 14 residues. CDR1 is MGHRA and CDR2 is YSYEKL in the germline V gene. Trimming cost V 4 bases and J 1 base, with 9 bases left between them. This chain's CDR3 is CASSRARRTDTQYF. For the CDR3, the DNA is TGCGCCAGCAGCCGGGCTCGCCGCACAGATACGCAGTATTTT.

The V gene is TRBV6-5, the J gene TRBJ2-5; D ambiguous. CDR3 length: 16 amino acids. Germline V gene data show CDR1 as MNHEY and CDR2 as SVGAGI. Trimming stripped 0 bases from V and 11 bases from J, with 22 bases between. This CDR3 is CASSYSNGPYHNEQYF. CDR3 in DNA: TGTGCCAGCAGTTACTCGAATGGACCTTACCACAATGAGCAGTACTTC.

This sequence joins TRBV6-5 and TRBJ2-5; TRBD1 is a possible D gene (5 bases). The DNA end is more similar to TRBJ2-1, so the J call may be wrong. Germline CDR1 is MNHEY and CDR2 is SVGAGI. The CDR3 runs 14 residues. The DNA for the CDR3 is TGTGCCAGCAGTTACTCGACAGTTAGCTTTGAGCAGTTCTTC. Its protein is CASSYSTVSFEQFF.

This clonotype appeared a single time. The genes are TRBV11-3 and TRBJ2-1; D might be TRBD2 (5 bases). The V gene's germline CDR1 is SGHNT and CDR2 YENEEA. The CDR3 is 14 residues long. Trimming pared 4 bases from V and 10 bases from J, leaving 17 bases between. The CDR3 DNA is TGTGCCAGCAGCTATCAGCGCGAGGGCGGGGAGCAGTTCTTC. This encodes CASSYQREGGEQFF.

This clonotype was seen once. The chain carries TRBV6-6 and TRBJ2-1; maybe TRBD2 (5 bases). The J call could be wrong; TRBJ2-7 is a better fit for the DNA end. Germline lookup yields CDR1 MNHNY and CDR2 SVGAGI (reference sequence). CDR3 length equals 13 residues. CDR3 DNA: TGTGCCAGCAGTTACTCCCTAGCAGGAAGGCAGTACTTC. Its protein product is CASSYSLAGRQYF.

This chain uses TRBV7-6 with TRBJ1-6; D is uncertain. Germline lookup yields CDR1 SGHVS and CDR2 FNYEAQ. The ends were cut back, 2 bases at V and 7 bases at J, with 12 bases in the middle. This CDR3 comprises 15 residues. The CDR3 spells CASSLWDGPNSPLHF. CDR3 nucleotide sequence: TGTGCCAGCAGCTTATGGGATGGACCCAATTCACCCCTCCACTTT.

CDR3 loop: CASSYSSGGAHEQFF. The CDR3 DNA is TGTGCCAGCAGTTACTCCAGCGGGGGGGCCCATGAGCAGTTCTTC. This sequence joins TRBV6-6 and TRBJ2-1; 10 nucleotides match TRBD2. The CDR3 contains 15 residues. Germline V lookup: CDR1 MNHNY, CDR2 SVGAGI (reference sequence). The V and J ends lost 0 bases and 8 bases, in that order; junction bases with no gene match: 4.

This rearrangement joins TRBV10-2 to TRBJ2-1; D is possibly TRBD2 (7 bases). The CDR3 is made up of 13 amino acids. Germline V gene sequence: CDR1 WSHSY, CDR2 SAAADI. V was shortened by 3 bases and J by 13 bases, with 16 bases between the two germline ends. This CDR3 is CASSDPGRGQQFF. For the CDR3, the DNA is TGCGCCAGCAGTGATCCAGGGCGGGGGCAACAGTTCTTC.

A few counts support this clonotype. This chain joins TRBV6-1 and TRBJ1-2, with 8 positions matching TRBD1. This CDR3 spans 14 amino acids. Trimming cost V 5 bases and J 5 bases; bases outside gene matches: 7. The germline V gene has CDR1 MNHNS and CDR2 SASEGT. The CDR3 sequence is CASSFSRGPYGYTF. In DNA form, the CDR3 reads TGTGCCAGCAGTTTTTCCAGGGGGCCTTATGGCTACACCTTC.

CDR3 bases: TGTGCCAGCAGTGCTTACAGGGCTAATCAGCCCCAGCATTTT. Its translation: CASSAYRANQPQHF. The genes are TRBV27 and TRBJ1-5, with D perhaps matching TRBD1 (6 bases). The CDR3 runs to 14 residues. CDR1 is MNHEY and CDR2 is SMNVEV in the germline V gene (reference sequence). V shed 5 bases and J shed 4 bases, with 12 bases lying between them.

The DNA of the CDR3 is TGTGCCAGCTCTAGGACTAGCGGGGGGTCCGATACGCAGTATTTT. The encoded protein is CASSRTSGGSDTQYF. The chain employs TRBV6-4 and TRBJ2-3; 14 bases match TRBD2. Germline CDR1 MRHNA, CDR2 SNTAGT. The CDR3 sequence is 15 residues long. Trimming cost V 8 bases and J 6 bases; bases outside gene matches: 7.

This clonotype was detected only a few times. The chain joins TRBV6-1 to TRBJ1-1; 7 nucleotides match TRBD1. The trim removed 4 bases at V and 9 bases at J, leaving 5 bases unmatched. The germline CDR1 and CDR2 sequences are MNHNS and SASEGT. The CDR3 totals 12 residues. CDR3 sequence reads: CASSVTGSKAFF. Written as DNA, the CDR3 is TGTGCCAGCAGTGTGACAGGGTCAAAAGCTTTCTTT.